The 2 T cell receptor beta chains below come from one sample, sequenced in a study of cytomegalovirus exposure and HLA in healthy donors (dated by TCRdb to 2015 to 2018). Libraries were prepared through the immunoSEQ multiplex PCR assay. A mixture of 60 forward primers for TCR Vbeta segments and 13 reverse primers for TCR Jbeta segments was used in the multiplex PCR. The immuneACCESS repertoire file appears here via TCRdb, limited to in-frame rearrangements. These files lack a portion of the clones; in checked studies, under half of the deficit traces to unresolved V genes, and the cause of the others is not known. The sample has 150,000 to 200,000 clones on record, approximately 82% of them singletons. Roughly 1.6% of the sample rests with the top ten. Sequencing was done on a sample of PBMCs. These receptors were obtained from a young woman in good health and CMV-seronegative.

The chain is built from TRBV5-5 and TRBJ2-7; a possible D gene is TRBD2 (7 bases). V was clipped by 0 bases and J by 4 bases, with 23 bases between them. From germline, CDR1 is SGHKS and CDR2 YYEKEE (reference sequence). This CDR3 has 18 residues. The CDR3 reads CASSLGGGLTGGKYEQYF. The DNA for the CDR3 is TGTGCCAGCAGCTTGGGAGGGGGGCTAACGGGGGGCAAGTACGAGCAGTACTTC.

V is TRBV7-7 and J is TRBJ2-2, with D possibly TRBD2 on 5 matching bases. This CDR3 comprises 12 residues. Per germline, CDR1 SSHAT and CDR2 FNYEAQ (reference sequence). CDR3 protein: CASEAGGGELFF. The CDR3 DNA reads TGTGCTAGCGAGGCTGGCGGCGGGGAGCTGTTTTTT. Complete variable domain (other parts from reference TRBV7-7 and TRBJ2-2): GAGVSQSPRYKVTKRGQDVTLRCDPISSHATLYWYQQALGQGPEFLTYFNYEAQPDKSGLPSDRFSAERPEGSISTLTIQRTEQRDSAMYRCASEAGGGELFFGEGSRLTVL.